The 23 T cell receptor beta chains below come from one sample, sequenced in a study of cytomegalovirus exposure and HLA in healthy donors. Primers for the PCR totalled 60 Vbeta and 13 Jbeta. TCRdb's table, derived via immunoSEQ multiplex PCR, lists solely in-frame clones and lacks some. The data show approximately 82,000 clones, with around 9.1% seen just once and roughly a quarter held by the top ten. What was sequenced was PBMCs. These receptors came from a man in his 60s in good health and CMV-seropositive.

V usage is TRBV6-5 and J usage is TRBJ2-7; D possibly corresponds to TRBD2 (6 bases). CDR1 is MNHEY and CDR2 is SVGAGI in the germline V gene. The CDR3 covers 14 residues. With 5 bases removed from V and 5 bases from J, the gap between germline ends came to 16 bases. CDR3 amino acids: CASSTRLGGNEQYV. In DNA form, the CDR3 reads TGTGCCAGCAGTACCCGACTAGGAGGTAACGAGCAGTACGTC.

This clone was detected a few times. The V and J genes are TRBV10-3 and TRBJ2-1, with 10 positions matching TRBD1. Germline loops: CDR1 ENHRY, CDR2 SYGVKD. CDR3 length: 19 amino acids. Germline trimming cut 5 bases from V and 0 bases from J; bases unmatched to any gene: 13. CDR3 sequence (DNA): TGTGCCATCAGTTCTTCCAAAGGGACAGGGGATCTCTCCTACAATGAGCAGTTCTTC. Its protein is CAISSSKGTGDLSYNEQFF.

This clone was counted between two and nine times. V and J are TRBV6-1 and TRBJ1-5, with D maybe TRBD1 (5 bases). CDR1 is MNHNS, CDR2 SASEGT, per germline. Deletions cut 7 bases from V and 3 bases from J, with 16 bases between. The CDR3 totals 15 residues. CDR3 sequence: CASKDNSLSNQPQHF. In nucleotides, the CDR3 is TGTGCCAGCAAGGACAACTCTCTTTCCAATCAGCCCCAGCATTTT.

V is TRBV28 and J is TRBJ1-1, with D maybe TRBD1 (6 bases). The ends were cut back, 3 bases at V and 0 bases at J, with 14 bases in the middle. This CDR3 contains 16 residues. CDR1 is MDHEN and CDR2 is SYDVKM in the germline V gene. CDR3 region: CASSLGRGYMNTEAFF. CDR3 DNA: TGTGCCAGCAGTTTGGGCAGGGGATACATGAACACTGAAGCTTTCTTT.

This clone came up a few times. The chain is built from TRBV6-1 and TRBJ1-2; possibly TRBD1 for D (6 bases). With 2 bases removed from V and 8 bases from J, the gap between germline ends came to 15 bases. The CDR3 has 14 residues. The V gene's germline CDR1 is MNHNS and CDR2 SASEGT. CDR3 nucleotides: TGTGCCAGCAGTGAACGCCCTAGGGGGGGAGGCTACACCTTC. As protein: CASSERPRGGGYTF.

This chain connects TRBV7-9 to TRBJ2-3; D perhaps matches TRBD2 (5 bases). The germline gives CDR1 SEHNR, CDR2 FQNEAQ (reference sequence). Trimming pared 1 base from V and 6 bases from J, leaving 8 bases between. This CDR3 has 13 amino acids. The CDR3 DNA reads as TGTGCCAGCAGCTTAGACGGGGTGGATACGCAGTATTTT. This codes for CASSLDGVDTQYF.

This clone has more than one count but fewer than ten. V usage is TRBV4-1 and J usage is TRBJ2-5, with 9 nucleotides matching TRBD2. The CDR3 extends over 16 amino acids. Germline V gene data show CDR1 as MGHRA and CDR2 as YSYEKL. V shed 0 bases, J shed 4 bases, and the junction held 6 bases outside the gene matches. The CDR3 DNA reads as TGCGCCAGCAGCCAAGATAGAGCGGGGGGTCGAGAGACCCAGTACTTC. Its translation: CASSQDRAGGRETQYF.

The chain combines TRBV14 with TRBJ1-6, with TRBD1 as a possible D gene (5 bases). Per the germline V gene, CDR1 is SGHDN and CDR2 is FVKESK. V was shortened by 4 bases and J by 4 bases, with 8 bases between the two germline ends. The CDR3 sequence is 14 residues long. The CDR3 DNA reads TGTGCCAGCAGCCGGGGCCTTTATAATTCACCCCTCCACTTT. Translation: CASSRGLYNSPLHF.

This clone came up a few times. The chain employs TRBV28 and TRBJ1-4; D gene uncertain. CDR1 and CDR2 (germline): MDHEN, SYDVKM. The CDR3 contains 15 residues. Trimming stripped 7 bases from V and 4 bases from J, with 16 bases between. CDR3 DNA sequence: TGTGCCAGCAAGATATCAGGCTCAAGTAATGAAAAACTGTTTTTT. It specifies CASKISGSSNEKLFF.

This clone was detected only a few times. V gene TRBV30 combines with J gene TRBJ1-2, with no clear D. The CDR3 is 11 amino acids. Germline loops: CDR1 GTSNPN, CDR2 SVGIG (reference sequence). The V end was cut by 2 bases, the J end by 6 bases, with 7 bases between. The CDR3: CAWSPVDGYTF. The CDR3 nucleotides are TGTGCCTGGAGTCCGGTAGATGGCTACACCTTC.

This clone appeared a few times. The chain uses TRBV7-2 and TRBJ2-1; 9 positions match TRBD1. CDR3 length: 12 amino acids. CDR1 SGHTA and CDR2 FQGNSA come from the germline V gene. Trimming took 6 bases from V and 15 from J; bases not matched to a gene: 9. CDR3: CASSSSGQGLFF. Here the CDR3 DNA reads TGTGCCAGCAGTTCTAGCGGACAGGGGCTGTTCTTC. Drawing the rest from reference TRBV7-2 and TRBJ2-1, the complete variable domain is GAGVSQSPSNKVTEKGKDVELRCDPISGHTALYWYRQSLGQGLEFLIYFQGNSAPDKSGLPSDRFSAERTGGSVSTLTIQRTQQEDSAVYLCASSSSGQGLFFGPGTRLTVL.

This clone was counted only a few times. The CDR3: CASSPTGDVGELFF. CDR3 in DNA: TGTGCCAGCAGCCCGACAGGGGACGTCGGGGAGCTGTTTTTT. V gene TRBV5-4 combines with J gene TRBJ2-2; 8 bases are shared with TRBD1. V was clipped by 4 bases and J by 7 bases; unmatched bases: 6. CDR3 length: 14 residues. Germline CDR1 reads SGHNT; CDR2 reads YYREEE (reference sequence).

V is TRBV10-3 and J is TRBJ1-1, with D hard to call. Trimming left V 4 bases short and J 1 base short, with 7 bases between. The CDR3 is made up of 13 amino acids. Germline CDR1 ENHRY, CDR2 SYGVKD. DNA of the CDR3: TGTGCCATCAGTGTTAACTGGAACACTGAAGCTTTCTTT. Translating gives CAISVNWNTEAFF.

The V and J genes are TRBV29-1 and TRBJ2-2, with 10 bases identical to TRBD2. The V gene's germline CDR1 is SQVTM and CDR2 ANQGSEA. The CDR3 is 14 amino acids. Trimming took 6 bases from V and 4 from J; bases not matched to a gene: 5. CDR3 sequence (DNA): TGCAGCGTCAAAACTAGCGGGATCACCGGGGAGCTGTTTTTT. It yields the protein CSVKTSGITGELFF.

This clone was recorded a few times. This chain connects TRBV20-1 to TRBJ2-7, with a tentative D call TRBD1 (5 bases). V was pared by 6 bases and J by 5 bases, with 11 bases between. The CDR3 runs 11 residues. The germline V gene has CDR1 DFQATT and CDR2 SNEGSKA (reference sequence). CDR3 DNA: TGCAGTGCGGAACGACAGCACGAGCAGTACTTC. Translated: CSAERQHEQYF.

This clone has only a few counts. The chain has TRBV15 and TRBJ2-3; TRBD1 agrees at 10 bases. The germline gives CDR1 LNHNV, CDR2 YYDKDF (reference sequence). J was trimmed by 1 base and V by 0 bases; bases with no gene match: 4. The CDR3 covers 17 residues. In nucleotides, the CDR3 is TGTGCCACCAGCAGAGAACCCGGGACAGGGGGCACAGATACGCAGTATTTT. This codes for CATSREPGTGGTDTQYF. Together with reference TRBV15 and TRBJ2-3, the CDR3 gives the full variable domain: DAMVIQNPRYQVTQFGKPVTLSCSQTLNHNVMYWYQQKSSQAPKLLFHYYDKDFNNEADTPDNFQSRRPNTSFCFLDIRSPGLGDTAMYLCATSREPGTGGTDTQYFGPGTRLTVL.

This clone has more than one count but fewer than ten. V and J are TRBV6-5 and TRBJ2-3, with 10 nucleotides matching TRBD1. The germline gives CDR1 MNHEY, CDR2 SVGAGI. J lost 6 bases, V lost 2 bases, and 8 bases had no gene match. CDR3 length: 16 amino acids. DNA for the CDR3: TGTGCCAGCAGTTACACGCAGGGACAGGGGAGGGATACGCAGTATTTT. Its translation: CASSYTQGQGRDTQYF.

This chain uses TRBV19 with TRBJ1-5; D might be TRBD1 (5 bases). Germline V gene data show CDR1 as LNHDA and CDR2 as SQIVND (reference sequence). The V and J ends lost 7 bases and 2 bases respectively, with 24 bases between them. The CDR3 loop spans 18 amino acids. CDR3 residues: CASTPRFFAPGGNQPQHF. DNA of the CDR3: TGTGCCAGTACCCCCCGCTTCTTCGCGCCGGGGGGCAATCAGCCCCAGCATTTT.

The chain uses TRBV29-1 and TRBJ1-1; D is unresolved. CDR3 length: 16 amino acids. V gave up 3 bases and J gave up 2 bases, with 19 bases separating them. The germline V gene has CDR1 SQVTM and CDR2 ANQGSEA. The CDR3 spells CSVDTYQRVLNTEAFF. For the CDR3, the DNA is TGCAGCGTTGATACCTATCAGCGGGTCCTAAACACTGAAGCTTTCTTT.

For the CDR3, the DNA is TGTGCCAGCAGGAGCCCGGGGAACGAAAAACTGTTTTTT. This gives the protein CASRSPGNEKLFF. V gene TRBV6-5 combines with J gene TRBJ1-4; D is ambiguous. The CDR3 has 13 residues. Germline V lookup: CDR1 MNHEY, CDR2 SVGAGI. The V and J ends lost 6 bases and 8 bases respectively, with 13 bases between them.

There are a few counts of this clone. The V and J genes are TRBV5-5 and TRBJ2-3; TRBD2 matches at 10 bases. There are 16 residues in the CDR3. The trim removed 5 bases at V and 2 bases at J, leaving 8 bases unmatched. CDR1 SGHKS and CDR2 YYEKEE come from the germline V gene (reference sequence). The CDR3 reads CASRISGGLDTDTQYF. In DNA, the CDR3 is TGTGCCAGCAGGATTAGCGGGGGGCTCGACACAGATACGCAGTATTTT. Full variable domain (rest looked up from reference TRBV5-5 and TRBJ2-3): DAGVTQSPTHLIKTRGQQVTLRCSPISGHKSVSWYQQVLGQGPQFIFQYYEKEERGRGNFPDRFSARQFPNYSSELNVNALLLGDSALYLCASRISGGLDTDTQYFGPGTRLTVL.

Only a few counts were recorded for this clone. V and J are TRBV30 and TRBJ2-3, with 13 bases fitting TRBD2. From germline, CDR1 is GTSNPN and CDR2 SVGIG (reference sequence). V gave up 3 bases and J gave up 3 bases; unmatched junction bases: 3. This CDR3 spans 15 amino acids. CDR3 in amino acids: CAWRGTSGNTDTQYF. The CDR3 DNA sequence: TGTGCCTGGAGGGGGACTAGCGGGAATACAGATACGCAGTATTTT. Complete variable domain (other parts from reference TRBV30 and TRBJ2-3): SQTIHQWPATLVQPVGSPLSLECTVEGTSNPNLYWYRQAAGRGLQLLFYSVGIGQISSEVPQNLSASRPQDRQFILSSKKLLLSDSGFYLCAWRGTSGNTDTQYFGPGTRLTVL.

V usage is TRBV7-2 and J usage is TRBJ2-2; 9 bases match TRBD2. The CDR3 is 15 residues long. Losses at the gene ends were 4 bases for V and 7 bases for J; bases not matched to a gene: 7. Germline CDR1 SGHTA, CDR2 FQGNSA. As DNA, the CDR3 is TGTGCCAGCAGCTCCGGACTAGCGCGGGTCGGGGAGCTGTTTTTT. Residues: CASSSGLARVGELFF. Full variable domain (remainder filled in from reference TRBV7-2 and TRBJ2-2): GAGVSQSPSNKVTEKGKDVELRCDPISGHTALYWYRQSLGQGLEFLIYFQGNSAPDKSGLPSDRFSAERTGGSVSTLTIQRTQQEDSAVYLCASSSGLARVGELFFGEGSRLTVL.